Listed here are 31 T cell receptor beta chains from one sample, sequenced in a study of response to subunit inactivated influenza vaccine. TCRdb reprocessed the RT-PCR reads via MiXCR and lists one record per CDR3 protein. The sample shows around 530,000 distinct CDR3 sequences, 10% to 15% of them seen only once. The starting material was PBMCs from blood, obtained on the day of vaccination. These receptors came from a man between 45 and 60 years old who received an inactivated influenza vaccine.

This clonotype occurred many times. The V call is TRBV12-3 or TRBV12-4, the J call TRBJ2-1; D is undetermined. The germline V and J ends were trimmed by 6 bases and 9 bases, with 15 bases remaining between them. The CDR3 is 13 amino acids. CDR3 in DNA: TGTGCCAGCAGCTTCTCCGCAAGGACTGAGCAGTTCTTC. Encoded protein: CASSFSARTEQFF.

The chain combines TRBV20-1 with TRBJ2-3; tentatively, D is TRBD2 (6 bases). The CDR3 has 14 amino acids. V was shortened by 1 base and J by 3 bases, with 11 bases between the two germline ends. Germline V gene sequence: CDR1 DFQATT, CDR2 SNEGSKA (reference sequence). The CDR3 nucleotides read TGCAGTGCTAGAGCGGGGGTGGGGACAGATACGCAGTATTTT. Its translation: CSARAGVGTDTQYF.

This clonotype occurred a few times. This chain uses TRBV27 with TRBJ2-5, with TRBD1 as a possible D gene (6 bases). Germline V lookup: CDR1 MNHEY, CDR2 SMNVEV (reference sequence). CDR3 length: 15 residues. The V end lost 4 bases, the J end lost 3 bases, and 15 bases lay between the germline ends. The CDR3 DNA reads as TGTGCCAGCAGTTCCAACAGGGAGCCGAAAGAGACCCAGTACTTC. This sequence encodes CASSSNREPKETQYF.

The chain links TRBV10-3 to TRBJ2-1, with D possibly being TRBD2 (5 bases). Germline-derived CDR1 and CDR2 are ENHRY and SYGVKD. The CDR3 spans 12 residues. Trimming pared 5 bases from V and 10 bases from J, leaving 12 bases between. CDR3 sequence: CAISTMGAEQFF. DNA for the CDR3: TGTGCCATCAGTACGATGGGAGCGGAGCAGTTCTTC.

This clonotype was picked up a small number of times. This sequence joins TRBV12-5 and TRBJ1-1, with TRBD1 matching over 11 bases. CDR1 LGHNT and CDR2 FRNRAP come from the germline V gene. This CDR3 has 16 residues. Trimming removed 2 bases from V and 0 bases from J; junction bases left unmatched: 2. The CDR3 DNA follows: TGTGCTAGTGGTTTGAGGACAGGGGGCATGAACACTGAAGCTTTCTTT. Its protein is CASGLRTGGMNTEAFF.

This clonotype was observed a handful of times. The V call is TRBV24-1, the J call TRBJ2-5; no reliable D call. Germline-derived CDR1 and CDR2 are KGHDR and SFDVKD. V lost 9 bases and J lost 5, with 9 bases in between. The CDR3 extends over 11 amino acids. The CDR3 DNA reads as TGTGCCACCGCAACCTTGGAGACCCAGTACTTC. This sequence encodes CATATLETQYF.

V gene TRBV3-1 combines with J gene TRBJ2-3, with a tentative D call TRBD2 (6 bases). Germline CDR1 is LGHDT and CDR2 is YNNKEL (reference sequence). The V end lost 1 base, the J end lost 2 bases, and 10 bases lay between the germline ends. The CDR3 spans 15 residues. The CDR3 here is CASSQVRGITDTQYF. For the CDR3, the DNA is TGTGCCAGCAGCCAAGTACGGGGGATCACAGATACGCAGTATTTT.

This clonotype was found once. The V gene is TRBV20-1, the J gene TRBJ2-1, with 11 bases identical to TRBD2. CDR3 length: 16 residues. CDR1 is DFQATT, CDR2 SNEGSKA, per germline (reference sequence). V lost 6 bases and J lost 2; bases outside the gene matches: 9. CDR3 nucleotides: TGCAGTGCCGAGTTGGGACTAGCGGATACCTACAATGAGCAGTTCTTC. Its protein product is CSAELGLADTYNEQFF.

In its sample, this clonotype was seen a few times. This sequence joins TRBV24-1 and TRBJ2-1, with TRBD1 as a possible D gene (6 bases). V dropped 5 bases and J dropped 0 bases, with 10 bases sitting between them. The length of the CDR3 is 15 residues. Germline V lookup: CDR1 KGHDR, CDR2 SFDVKD. The CDR3 reads CATSGGHSSYNEQFF. CDR3 nucleotides: TGTGCCACCAGTGGGGGACACAGCTCCTACAATGAGCAGTTCTTC.

This clonotype was observed a few times. This chain uses TRBV5-1 with TRBJ1-2; 8 bases fit TRBD1. The CDR3 is made up of 13 amino acids. J gave up 4 bases and V 4 bases, and 3 bases lay outside the gene matches. Germline V CDR1 and CDR2: SGHRS, YFSETQ. The CDR3 bases are TGCGCCAGCAGCATCGGACAGGGCTATGGCTACACCTTC. Residues: CASSIGQGYGYTF.

This clonotype has a handful of counts. The chain uses TRBV27 and TRBJ2-7, with unresolved D. This CDR3 spans 16 amino acids. V lost 0 bases, J lost 5 bases, and 17 bases lay in between. The germline V gene encodes CDR1 MNHEY and CDR2 SMNVEV (reference sequence). CDR3 amino acids: CASSLSISTGLDEQYF. In DNA form, the CDR3 reads TGTGCCAGCAGTTTATCGATCTCCACCGGGCTAGACGAGCAGTACTTC.

The chain employs TRBV10-3 and TRBJ2-7; 12 nucleotides agree with TRBD1. CDR3 length equals 15 residues. Germline V gives CDR1 ENHRY, CDR2 SYGVKD. V shed 6 bases and J 4 bases; nucleotides not matched to a gene: 7. The CDR3 here is CAIRAGTGGEYEQYF. Here the CDR3 DNA reads TGTGCCATCAGAGCCGGGACAGGGGGCGAGTACGAGCAGTACTTC.

In this sample, this clonotype turned up a few times. The chain employs TRBV29-1 and TRBJ2-3, with D possibly TRBD2 on 7 matching bases. Trimming pared 5 bases from V and 5 bases from J, leaving 20 bases between. The CDR3 spans 15 residues. In germline, CDR1 is SQVTM, CDR2 ANQGSEA. The CDR3 sequence: CSVLGFRGGGDTQYF. In DNA form, the CDR3 reads TGCAGCGTTCTCGGATTCCGGGGAGGGGGAGATACGCAGTATTTT.

The chain combines TRBV4-2 with TRBJ2-3; 13 bases agree with TRBD2. This CDR3 contains 17 residues. Germline lookup yields CDR1 LGHNA and CDR2 YNFKEQ. The V and J ends lost 3 bases and 5 bases, in that order; junction bases with no gene match: 8. The CDR3 DNA reads as TGTGCCAGCAGCCACTCCGGACTAGCGGGAGTTCTAGATACGCAGTATTTT. It encodes CASSHSGLAGVLDTQYF.

This clonotype turned up a few times. This chain joins TRBV7-9 and TRBJ2-7, with TRBD2 identical over 13 bases. With 3 bases clipped from V and 1 base from J, the junction kept 3 bases outside the gene matches. The CDR3 runs to 16 residues. Germline CDR1 is SEHNR and CDR2 is FQNEAQ (reference sequence). CDR3 DNA sequence: TGTGCCAGCAGCTTCATGACTAGCGGGGGGTCCTACGAGCAGTACTTC. Its protein is CASSFMTSGGSYEQYF.

V is TRBV7-3 and J is TRBJ2-3; 11 nucleotides line up with TRBD2. Germline V gene lookup returns CDR1 SGHTA and CDR2 FQGTGA. The CDR3 is 19 amino acids. With 2 bases clipped from V and 0 bases from J, the junction kept 10 bases outside the gene matches. The CDR3 bases are TGTGCCAGCAGCTTATCCCCACTAGCGGGAGTCGGGAGCACAGATACGCAGTATTTT. It codes for CASSLSPLAGVGSTDTQYF.

The table lists this clonotype with a few counts. The gene calls are TRBV12-3 or TRBV12-4 and TRBJ2-7, with D maybe TRBD1 (6 bases). With 5 bases removed from V and 2 bases from J, the gap between germline ends came to 13 bases. This CDR3 has 14 amino acids. The CDR3 here is CASSDNRQAYEQYF. The CDR3 nucleotides read TGTGCCAGCAGTGACAACCGACAGGCCTACGAGCAGTACTTC.

This clonotype was observed many times. The chain combines TRBV4-3 with TRBJ2-7; 8 bases line up with TRBD1. The junction had 6 bases not matched to a gene; V was cut back by 1 base and J by 4 bases. CDR3 size: 15 residues. Germline values: CDR1 LGHNA, CDR2 YSLEER. The CDR3 DNA follows: TGCGCCAGCAGCCAAGGGACGGGGACAGGTTACGAGCAGTACTTC. It codes for CASSQGTGTGYEQYF.

This clonotype was detected a few times. V and J are TRBV11-2 and TRBJ2-5; 10 bases map to TRBD2. CDR1 and CDR2 (germline): SGHAT, FQNNGV. This CDR3 region has 15 residues. With V trimmed by 0 bases and J by 7 bases, 5 bases remained unmatched. CDR3 sequence reads: CASSLELAGASTQYF. The CDR3 DNA is TGTGCCAGCAGCTTAGAGCTAGCGGGGGCCTCGACCCAGTACTTC.

This clonotype was picked up a small number of times. The rearrangement links TRBV4-1 to TRBJ2-1; 11 nucleotides align to TRBD2. CDR1 and CDR2 (germline): MGHRA, YSYEKL. The CDR3 is made up of 15 amino acids. After removal of 5 bases from V and 3 bases from J, the junction contained 3 bases not matched to a gene. CDR3 region: CASSELAGVYNEQFF. CDR3 nucleotide sequence: TGCGCCAGCAGCGAACTAGCGGGAGTCTACAATGAGCAGTTCTTC.

The chain recombines TRBV27 with TRBJ2-2; D is unclear. The V end lost 4 bases, the J end lost 7 bases, and 10 bases lay between the germline ends. CDR3 length: 13 residues. CDR1 and CDR2 (germline): MNHEY, SMNVEV (reference sequence). The CDR3 sequence is CASSSRTGGELFF. DNA for the CDR3: TGTGCCAGCAGTTCCCGAACCGGCGGGGAGCTGTTTTTT.

This clonotype was detected only a few times. This chain uses TRBV6-1 with TRBJ2-5; 7 nucleotides line up with TRBD2. V shed 8 bases, J shed 4 bases, and the junction held 10 bases outside the gene matches. The germline gives CDR1 MNHNS, CDR2 SASEGT. The CDR3 has 14 residues. The CDR3 here is CASHQPGGTETQYF. The DNA of the CDR3 is TGTGCCAGCCACCAACCGGGGGGTACAGAGACCCAGTACTTC.

In this sample, this clonotype turned up a few times. This chain uses TRBV20-1 with TRBJ2-5; 11 nucleotides match TRBD2. CDR3 size: 15 residues. The V gene end was trimmed by 6 bases and the J gene end by 4 bases; junction bases not matched to a gene: 10. Germline lookup yields CDR1 DFQATT and CDR2 SNEGSKA (reference sequence). CDR3 in amino acids: CSAPRIAGGLETQYF. The DNA of the CDR3 is TGCAGTGCCCCCCGGATAGCGGGAGGGTTAGAGACCCAGTACTTC.

CDR3 amino acids: CASSYSARGGLTEAFF. CDR3 nucleotide sequence: TGTGCCAGCAGTTACTCTGCCAGGGGAGGTCTCACTGAAGCTTTCTTT. The chain employs TRBV6-5 and TRBJ1-1, with a possible D match to TRBD1 (6 bases). The ends were cut back, 0 bases at V and 4 bases at J, with 15 bases in the middle. The CDR3 has 16 residues. Germline V lookup: CDR1 MNHEY, CDR2 SVGAGI.

This clonotype came up a few times. V gene TRBV10-3 combines with J gene TRBJ2-5; D is undetermined. The CDR3 covers 14 residues. The V end lost 4 bases, the J end lost 2 bases, and 11 bases lay between the germline ends. Germline assignment: CDR1 ENHRY and CDR2 SYGVKD. The CDR3 DNA reads as TGTGCCATCAGTGGAGAAAAAGGGCAAGAGACCCAGTACTTC. Protein sequence: CAISGEKGQETQYF.

This clonotype came up a few times. CDR3: CASSEERGPSYEQYF. The CDR3 DNA reads as TGTGCCAGCAGTGAAGAGAGGGGGCCTTCTTACGAGCAGTACTTC. This chain connects TRBV2 to TRBJ2-7, with TRBD1 matching over 7 bases. Trimming at V came to 1 base and at J to 4 bases, leaving 7 bases not matched to a gene. The CDR3 is 15 amino acids. CDR1 SNHLY and CDR2 FYNNEI come from the germline V gene.

This clonotype was seen a few times. The rearrangement joins TRBV29-1 to TRBJ2-1, with TRBD2 matching over 13 bases. J was trimmed by 4 bases and V by 6 bases; bases with no gene match: 6. This CDR3 has 15 residues. Germline values: CDR1 SQVTM, CDR2 ANQGSEA. The CDR3 region is CSVTLLAGGYNEQFF. In DNA form, the CDR3 reads TGCAGCGTGACCCTACTAGCGGGAGGGTACAATGAGCAGTTCTTC.

This clonotype was found a few times. This sequence joins TRBV5-6 and TRBJ1-5, with 12 bases that match TRBD1. Germline V gives CDR1 SGHDT, CDR2 YYEEEE. Trimming removed 1 base from V and 4 bases from J; junction bases left unmatched: 3. CDR3 size: 16 residues. In nucleotides, the CDR3 is TGTGCCAGCAGCTTGATGGGACAGGGGGCGAATCAGCCCCAGCATTTT. This codes for CASSLMGQGANQPQHF.

The rearrangement uses TRBV11-2 and TRBJ2-2, with D unresolved. There are 12 residues in the CDR3. Germline loops: CDR1 SGHAT, CDR2 FQNNGV. Between the trimmed V and J ends, which lost 3 bases and 6 bases, there was a span of 5 bases. For the CDR3, the DNA is TGTGCCAGCAGCTTCAAGCCCGGGGAGCTGTTTTTT. This codes for CASSFKPGELFF.

This clonotype was observed a few times. This chain joins TRBV7-9 and TRBJ2-1; D not resolved. The CDR3 loop spans 15 amino acids. From germline, CDR1 is SEHNR and CDR2 FQNEAQ (reference sequence). V was pared by 4 bases and J by 4 bases, with 14 bases between. CDR3 sequence: CASSWPRIGYNEQFF. CDR3 coding DNA: TGTGCCAGCAGCTGGCCCCGGATCGGATACAATGAGCAGTTCTTC.

The V gene is TRBV7-2, the J gene TRBJ2-5; the D gene is possibly TRBD1 (5 bases). Germline assignment: CDR1 SGHTA and CDR2 FQGNSA. Between the trimmed V and J ends, which lost 3 bases and 4 bases, there was a span of 9 bases. CDR3 size: 13 residues. This CDR3 is CASSFRGAETQYF. CDR3 sequence (DNA): TGTGCCAGCAGCTTTAGGGGCGCAGAGACCCAGTACTTC.